Listed here are 20 T cell receptor beta chains from one sample, sequenced in a study of shared clonotypes between healthy human individuals. Using immunoSEQ multiplex PCR, the repertoire was profiled, and TCRdb retains in-frame clones only, with some absent. The table lists more than 550,000 clones, approximately 72% of them singletons. The material sequenced was memory CD4+ T cells sorted from blood. The subset: CD45RA-negative fraction. Source of these receptors: a woman aged 25 to 39 in good health.

This clone was seen more than once but under ten times. The chain is built from TRBV6-5 and TRBJ1-2; tentatively, D is TRBD1 (5 bases). Germline V gives CDR1 MNHEY, CDR2 SVGAGI. V dropped 4 bases and J dropped 3 bases, with 12 bases sitting between them. CDR3 length: 14 amino acids. As DNA, the CDR3 is TGTGCCAGCAGTTCAAGGGGCGGTGACTATGGCTACACCTTC. Protein sequence: CASSSRGGDYGYTF.

This clone was picked up one time. This chain links TRBV18 with TRBJ1-1; 9 nucleotides line up with TRBD1. Germline-derived CDR1 and CDR2 are KGHSH and LQKENI. This CDR3 contains 16 residues. The V gene end was trimmed by 5 bases and the J gene end by 1 base; junction bases not matched to a gene: 8. The CDR3 is CASSFKWTGENTEAFF. CDR3 coding DNA: TGTGCCAGCTCATTTAAATGGACAGGGGAGAACACTGAAGCTTTCTTT.

The V and J genes are TRBV9 and TRBJ2-1; no firm D call. Germline-derived CDR1 and CDR2 are SGDLS and YYNGEE. The CDR3 covers 14 residues. The V end lost 4 bases, the J end lost 10 bases, and 18 bases lay between the germline ends. The CDR3 DNA reads as TGTGCCAGCAGCCCGTCGAACTTGTACGGCGAGCAGTTCTTC. It encodes CASSPSNLYGEQFF.

The genes are TRBV6-1 and TRBJ1-5, with a weak D call TRBD1 (6 bases). V lost 4 bases to trimming and J lost 0 bases, with 13 bases between them. CDR3 length equals 16 residues. Germline CDR1 reads MNHNS; CDR2 reads SASEGT. CDR3 loop: CASSGLLQGSNQPQHF. In DNA, the CDR3 is TGTGCCAGCAGTGGGCTCTTACAGGGTAGCAATCAGCCCCAGCATTTT.

Note on this clone: One base separates it from a far larger clone, so it is likely a read error. This chain links TRBV7-9 with TRBJ2-1, with a possible D match to TRBD2 (6 bases). Germline V gene lookup returns CDR1 SEHNR and CDR2 FQNEAQ (reference sequence). Trimming pared 0 bases from V and 5 bases from J, leaving 8 bases between. The CDR3 runs 14 residues. Written as DNA, the CDR3 is TGTGCCAGCAGCTTAGCGGGAGGCCACAATGAGCAGTTCTTC. Its translation is CASSLAGGHNEQFF.

The V gene is TRBV7-3, the J gene TRBJ2-3; D is uncertain. Per the germline V gene, CDR1 is SGHTA and CDR2 is FQGTGA. Deletions cut 4 bases from V and 5 bases from J, with 10 bases between. The CDR3 extends over 13 amino acids. The CDR3 spells CASSSYQEDTQYF. The CDR3 region has the DNA TGTGCCAGCAGCTCCTACCAGGAAGATACGCAGTATTTT.

This chain joins TRBV2 and TRBJ2-1; D is perhaps TRBD1 or TRBD2 (5 bases each). The CDR3 loop spans 15 amino acids. Germline CDR1 SNHLY, CDR2 FYNNEI. The V end was cut by 6 bases, the J end by 0 bases, with 12 bases between. The CDR3 nucleotides read TGTGCCAGCAGATCCGGGACCATCTCCTACAATGAGCAGTTCTTC. It translates to CASRSGTISYNEQFF.

The chain is built from TRBV11-2 and TRBJ2-5, with 8 bases aligning to TRBD1. CDR1 is SGHAT, CDR2 FQNNGV, per germline. The length of the CDR3 is 15 residues. Trimming removed 1 base from V and 5 bases from J; junction bases left unmatched: 6. The CDR3 reads CASSLGEYRGETQYF. CDR3 coding DNA: TGTGCCAGCAGCTTAGGGGAATACAGGGGGGAGACCCAGTACTTC.

The sample holds a few counts of this clone. This chain links TRBV19 with TRBJ1-5, with 9 bases identical to TRBD1. Germline V gene sequence: CDR1 LNHDA, CDR2 SQIVND (reference sequence). V was pared by 4 bases and J by 3 bases, with 4 bases of the junction left unmatched. This CDR3 comprises 15 residues. CDR3 loop: CASSTGTGSNQPQHF. The DNA of the CDR3 is TGTGCCAGTAGTACCGGGACAGGGTCCAATCAGCCCCAGCATTTT.

This chain connects TRBV18 to TRBJ2-5, with 10 bases aligning to TRBD1. V gave up 4 bases and J gave up 4 bases; unmatched junction bases: 6. Germline V CDR1 and CDR2: KGHSH, LQKENI. This CDR3 region has 15 residues. CDR3 amino acids: CASSRDRGLGETQYF. Written as DNA, the CDR3 is TGTGCCAGCTCACGCGACAGGGGGCTCGGAGAGACCCAGTACTTC.

This chain links TRBV30 with TRBJ1-3; D gene ambiguous. V shed 5 bases and J shed 8 bases, with 13 bases lying between them. CDR3 length: 12 amino acids. Per the germline V gene, CDR1 is GTSNPN and CDR2 is SVGIG (reference sequence). The DNA of the CDR3 is TGTGCCTGGGGCATCTCGTCTGACACCATATATTTT. The encoded protein is CAWGISSDTIYF.

The genes are TRBV5-5 and TRBJ2-3; 8 bases map to TRBD1. Germline values: CDR1 SGHKS, CDR2 YYEKEE (reference sequence). The length of the CDR3 is 16 residues. Trimming took 4 bases from V and 2 from J; bases not matched to a gene: 9. The CDR3 region is CASSKRQGTLTDTQYF. CDR3 DNA sequence: TGTGCCAGCAGCAAGCGACAGGGGACTCTCACAGATACGCAGTATTTT.

The chain carries TRBV19 and TRBJ1-2; TRBD1 matches at 7 bases. Germline trimming cut 5 bases from V and 5 bases from J; bases unmatched to any gene: 5. CDR1 LNHDA and CDR2 SQIVND come from the germline V gene (reference sequence). This CDR3 is 13 amino acids long. The DNA of the CDR3 is TGTGCCAGTAGTCAACAGGGGAAGTATGGCTACACCTTC. It codes for CASSQQGKYGYTF. The full variable domain, its missing parts supplied by reference TRBV19 and TRBJ1-2, is DGGITQSPKYLFRKEGQNVTLSCEQNLNHDAMYWYRQDPGQGLRLIYYSQIVNDFQKGDIAEGYSVSREKKESFPLTVTSAQKNPTAFYLCASSQQGKYGYTFGSGTRLTVV.

This clone was found a few times. The V gene is TRBV7-3, the J gene TRBJ2-2; tentatively, D is TRBD2 (6 bases). The CDR3 has 17 amino acids. In germline, CDR1 is SGHTA, CDR2 FQGTGA. V was shortened by 5 bases and J by 6 bases, with 22 bases between the two germline ends. The CDR3 here is CASSPHQRGSGSGELFF. DNA of the CDR3: TGTGCCAGCAGCCCCCACCAACGAGGTAGCGGATCCGGGGAGCTGTTTTTT.

The rearrangement links TRBV10-3 to TRBJ1-1, with a weak D call TRBD1 (5 bases). Trimming pared 0 bases from V and 3 bases from J, leaving 14 bases between. Germline lookup yields CDR1 ENHRY and CDR2 SYGVKD. The CDR3 runs 16 residues. In DNA form, the CDR3 reads TGTGCCATCAGTGAGTCGAAACGGGGCCCGGACACTGAAGCTTTCTTT. It specifies CAISESKRGPDTEAFF.

This clone was detected only a few times. The chain has TRBV10-2 and TRBJ2-2; D is uncertain. CDR3 size: 12 residues. CDR1 WSHSY and CDR2 SAAADI come from the germline V gene. V lost 8 bases and J 4 bases, leaving 8 bases between the germline ends. CDR3 region: CASQFGTGELFF. The CDR3 DNA sequence: TGCGCCAGCCAGTTCGGCACCGGGGAGCTGTTTTTT.

The genes are TRBV2 and TRBJ2-3; a possible D gene is TRBD2 (5 bases). CDR1 is SNHLY, CDR2 FYNNEI, per germline. This CDR3 region has 17 residues. The V end lost 2 bases, the J end lost 4 bases, and 19 bases lay between the germline ends. The CDR3 DNA sequence: TGTGCCAGCAGTGAATTTAGCGCCGGGCTCCTGGCAGATACGCAGTATTTT. Protein: CASSEFSAGLLADTQYF. Full variable domain (outside the CDR3, taken from reference TRBV2 and TRBJ2-3): EPEVTQTPSHQVTQMGQEVILRCVPISNHLYFYWYRQILGQKVEFLVSFYNNEISEKSEIFDDQFSVERPDGSNFTLKIRSTKLEDSAMYFCASSEFSAGLLADTQYFGPGTRLTVL.

V usage is TRBV2 and J usage is TRBJ1-4, with 7 positions matching TRBD1. Looked up from germline, CDR1 is SNHLY and CDR2 is FYNNEI. Trimming removed 7 bases from V and 4 bases from J; junction bases left unmatched: 6. This CDR3 region has 14 residues. The CDR3 DNA reads TGTGCCAGCACTATGGGACAGAGTAATGAAAAACTGTTTTTT. Encoded protein: CASTMGQSNEKLFF.

The genes are TRBV19 and TRBJ2-2; 7 bases align to TRBD2. The junction had 15 bases not matched to a gene; V was cut back by 6 bases and J by 5 bases. The CDR3 loop spans 17 amino acids. In germline, CDR1 is LNHDA, CDR2 SQIVND (reference sequence). The CDR3 DNA sequence: TGTGCCAGTAGCCACGACTATGGCGGGAGTGGAACCGGGGAGCTGTTTTTT. It is translated as CASSHDYGGSGTGELFF.

Worth noting for this clone: A read error is possible here, since a much larger clone lies one base away. This sequence joins TRBV7-9 and TRBJ1-2, with D possibly TRBD1 on 5 matching bases. Germline CDR1 reads SEHNR; CDR2 reads FQNEAQ (reference sequence). The CDR3 length is 12 residues. V lost 5 bases, J lost 4 bases, and 8 bases lay in between. In nucleotides, the CDR3 is TGTGCCAGCAGCCGGGACGCCTATGGCTACACCTTC. Its translation: CASSRDAYGYTF.